This T cell receptor (beta chain) was captured by sequencing in a study of OX40 agonist ivuxolimab in advanced cancers. Notes on the research overall: The costimulatory receptor OX40 (CD134) was targeted by ivuxolimab, a fully human IgG2 agonistic monoclonal antibody. Intravenous ivuxolimab was administered to patients every 2 weeks at six dose levels: 0.01, 0.1, 0.3, 1.5, 3 and 10 mg/kg. Among the roughly 52 dose-escalation patients, about 20 had hepatocellular carcinoma, around 15 melanoma, 9 renal cell carcinoma and 9 head and neck cancer. In the dose-escalation cohort, 82.7% of patients were male, and the mean age was about 55 years, with a range of roughly 23 to 85. Patients were allowed to have had prior anti-PD-1, anti-PD-L1 or anti-CTLA-4 therapy, and roughly 40% of the dose-escalation patients had previously received checkpoint inhibitors. Three dose-escalation patients achieved partial responses, one with hepatocellular carcinoma and two with cutaneous melanoma. The purpose of peripheral TCRbeta sequencing was to test whether ivuxolimab changed TCR sequence diversity and led to clonal T-cell expansion. The monotherapy dose-escalation portion (N ≈ 56 patients) of the phase I ivuxolimab trial is reported in the paper. Summary of the overall study and its limitations: Partial responders in the 0.1-3.0 mg/kg groups had among the lowest normalized peripheral clonal expansion, especially among CD8+ T cells. The antigen specificity of the peripheral T cells that underwent clonal expansion was not determined. Low levels of normalized T-cell clonal expansion were also seen in some patients who did not respond. At doses of 0.1 to 3.0 mg/kg, clonal expansion of both CD4+ and CD8+ blood T cells was observed from baseline to week 6. After ivuxolimab, expanded clones were on average more numerous among CD8+ T cells than among CD4+ T cells.

The trial excluded patients who had a history of autoimmune disease or were on systemic immunosuppression. In every dose cohort, peripheral blood was drawn for TCR sequencing at baseline, cycle 4 day 1, and cycle 7 day 1. The samples were drawn from a first-in-human, open-label, multicenter phase I dose-escalation trial of ivuxolimab. Adults with locally advanced or metastatic melanoma, renal cell, hepatocellular, or head and neck squamous cell carcinoma were enrolled in the trial. Before TCR sequencing, CD4+ T cells and CD8+ T cells were sorted from peripheral blood as separate populations. This clone was detected only once. Its antigen is still unknown. Base qualities were left out, and no much larger clone turns up one base away. Genomic DNA was isolated from the sorted cells so that the TCRbeta CDR3 region could be sequenced. TCRbeta CDR3 regions were sequenced using the immunoSEQ Assay. TCRdb carries this immuneACCESS record with in-frame sequences only. Its versions omit some clonotypes, under half of them owing to an unresolved V gene in the studies checked, with the rest unexplained. Here the sample has about 85,000 clones; approximately 86% occur a single time. The ten largest clones add up to roughly 2% of the sample.

Inclusive of the bounding cysteine and phenylalanine, the CDR3 is 15 residues long. Of the read, only the CDR3 DNA is kept; its 45 bases are in frame from base 1. CDR1 SEHNR and CDR2 FQNEAQ are derived from the germline V gene (reference sequence). Ends trimmed: V by 5 bases, J by 7 bases; bases unmatched to a gene: 11. The receptor chain draws on TRBV7-9 and TRBJ2-3; 8 nucleotides in the junction match TRBD2. The receptor comes from an adult with an advanced solid tumor such as melanoma, head and neck, liver or kidney cancer. The sequencing here drew on CD4+ or CD8+ T cells sorted from blood, taken in a trial of the OX40 agonist ivuxolimab. The DNA sequence is given as TGTGCCAGCAGCCCCCTCGGCGGGGGGACGAATACGCAGTATTTT. This gives the protein CASSPLGGGTNTQYF.